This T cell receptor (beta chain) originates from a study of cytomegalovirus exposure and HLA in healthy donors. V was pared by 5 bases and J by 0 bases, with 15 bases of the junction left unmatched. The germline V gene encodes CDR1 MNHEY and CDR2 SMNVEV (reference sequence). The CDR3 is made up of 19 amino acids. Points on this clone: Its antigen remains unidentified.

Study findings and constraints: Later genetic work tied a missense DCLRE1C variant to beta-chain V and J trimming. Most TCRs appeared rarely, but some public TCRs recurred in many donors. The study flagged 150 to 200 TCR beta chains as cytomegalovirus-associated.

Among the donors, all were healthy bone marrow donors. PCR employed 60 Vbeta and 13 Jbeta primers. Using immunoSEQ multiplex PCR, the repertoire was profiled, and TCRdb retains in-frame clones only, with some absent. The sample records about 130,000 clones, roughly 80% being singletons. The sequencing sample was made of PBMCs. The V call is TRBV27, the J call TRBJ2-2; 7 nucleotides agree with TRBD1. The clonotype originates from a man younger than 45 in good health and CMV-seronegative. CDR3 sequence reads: CASSPIRYPTGTNTGELFF. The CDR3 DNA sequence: TGTGCCAGCAGTCCGATCCGATACCCGACAGGGACGAACACCGGGGAGCTGTTTTTT.